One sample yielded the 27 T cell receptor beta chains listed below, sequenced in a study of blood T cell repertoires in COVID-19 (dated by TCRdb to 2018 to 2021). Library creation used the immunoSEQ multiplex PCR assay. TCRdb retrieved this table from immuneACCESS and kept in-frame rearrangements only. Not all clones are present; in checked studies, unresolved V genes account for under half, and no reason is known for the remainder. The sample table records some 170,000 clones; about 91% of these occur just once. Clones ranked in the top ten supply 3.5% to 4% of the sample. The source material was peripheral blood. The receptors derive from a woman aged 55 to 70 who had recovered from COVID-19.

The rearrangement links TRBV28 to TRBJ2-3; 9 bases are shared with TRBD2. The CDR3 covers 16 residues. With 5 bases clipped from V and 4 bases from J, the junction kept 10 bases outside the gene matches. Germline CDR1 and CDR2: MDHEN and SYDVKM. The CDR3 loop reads CASSHNGGGAPDTQYF. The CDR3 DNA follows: TGTGCCAGCAGTCACAACGGCGGGGGGGCACCAGATACGCAGTATTTT. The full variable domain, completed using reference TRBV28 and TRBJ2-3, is DVKVTQSSRYLVKRTGEKVFLECVQDMDHENMFWYRQDPGLGLRLIYFSYDVKMKEKGDIPEGYSVSREKKERFSLILESASTNQTSMYLCASSHNGGGAPDTQYFGPGTRLTVL.

The CDR3 DNA reads as TGTGCCAGCAGTTTCAATAGACAGCCCCAGCATTTT. Translating gives CASSFNRQPQHF. The chain recombines TRBV12-3 or TRBV12-4 with TRBJ1-5; D remains ambiguous. With 3 bases removed from V and 7 bases from J, the gap between germline ends came to 7 bases. This CDR3 contains 12 residues.

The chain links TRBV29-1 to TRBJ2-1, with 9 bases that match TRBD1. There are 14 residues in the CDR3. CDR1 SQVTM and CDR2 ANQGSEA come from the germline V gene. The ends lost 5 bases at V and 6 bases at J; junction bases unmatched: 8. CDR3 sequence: CSVTSDRGTNEQFF. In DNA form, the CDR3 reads TGCAGCGTTACCTCGGACAGGGGCACCAATGAGCAGTTCTTC.

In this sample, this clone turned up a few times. CDR3 in amino acids: CAWSVGAKGRTF. CDR3 nucleotide sequence: TGTGCCTGGAGTGTAGGGGCCAAGGGTCGCACCTTC. This chain connects TRBV30 to TRBJ1-2, with D possibly TRBD1 on 5 matching bases. This CDR3 comprises 12 residues. Germline V gene sequence: CDR1 GTSNPN, CDR2 SVGIG (reference sequence). The V and J ends lost 0 bases and 13 bases respectively, with 15 bases between them.

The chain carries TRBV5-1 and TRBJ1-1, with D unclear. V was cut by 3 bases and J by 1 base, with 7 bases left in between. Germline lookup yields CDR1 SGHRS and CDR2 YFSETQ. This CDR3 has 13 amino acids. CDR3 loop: CASSYRQNTEAFF. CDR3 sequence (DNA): TGCGCCAGCAGCTACAGACAGAACACTGAAGCTTTCTTT.

This CDR3 is CASSYTLAPHEQYF. In DNA form, the CDR3 reads TGTGCCAGCAGTTACACGTTAGCCCCGCACGAGCAGTACTTC. V is TRBV28 and J is TRBJ2-7; no firm D call. This CDR3 region has 14 residues. The V gene lost 4 bases and the J gene lost 5 bases, with 15 bases spanning the gap. Per germline, CDR1 MDHEN and CDR2 SYDVKM.

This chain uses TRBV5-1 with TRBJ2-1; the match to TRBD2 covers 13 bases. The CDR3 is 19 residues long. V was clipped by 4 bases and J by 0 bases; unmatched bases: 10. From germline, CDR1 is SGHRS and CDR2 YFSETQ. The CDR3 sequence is CASSGRGTSGASSYNEQFF. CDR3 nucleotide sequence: TGCGCCAGCAGCGGGAGGGGGACTAGCGGGGCTAGCTCCTACAATGAGCAGTTCTTC. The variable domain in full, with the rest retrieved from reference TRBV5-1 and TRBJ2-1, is KAGVTQTPRYLIKTRGQQVTLSCSPISGHRSVSWYQQTPGQGLQFLFEYFSETQRNKGNFPGRFSGRQFSNSRSEMNVSTLELGDSALYLCASSGRGTSGASSYNEQFFGPGTRLTVL.

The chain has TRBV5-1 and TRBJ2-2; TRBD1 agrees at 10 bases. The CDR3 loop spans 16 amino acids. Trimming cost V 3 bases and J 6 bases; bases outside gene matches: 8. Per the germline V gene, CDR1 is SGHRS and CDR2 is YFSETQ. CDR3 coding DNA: TGCGCCAGCAGCTGGGGACAGGGGCCGGAAGCCGGGGAGCTGTTTTTT. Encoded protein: CASSWGQGPEAGELFF.

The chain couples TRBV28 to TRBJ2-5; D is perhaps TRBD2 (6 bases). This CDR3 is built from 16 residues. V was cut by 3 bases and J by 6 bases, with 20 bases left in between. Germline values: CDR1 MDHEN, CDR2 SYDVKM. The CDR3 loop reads CASSLGGGGPFKTQYF. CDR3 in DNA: TGTGCCAGCAGTTTGGGGGGAGGAGGCCCCTTTAAGACCCAGTACTTC.

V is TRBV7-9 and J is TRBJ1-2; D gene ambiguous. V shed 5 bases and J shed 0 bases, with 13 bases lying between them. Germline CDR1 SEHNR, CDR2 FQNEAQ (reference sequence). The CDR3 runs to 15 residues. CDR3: CASSPRREANYGYTF. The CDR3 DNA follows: TGTGCCAGCAGCCCCCGACGGGAAGCTAACTATGGCTACACCTTC.

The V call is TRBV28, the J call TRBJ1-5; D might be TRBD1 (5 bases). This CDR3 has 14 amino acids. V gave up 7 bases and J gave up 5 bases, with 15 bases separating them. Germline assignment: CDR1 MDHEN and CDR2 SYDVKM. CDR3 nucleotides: TGTGCCAGCAACGGCCTCAGGGACTATCAGCCCCAGCATTTT. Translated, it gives CASNGLRDYQPQHF.

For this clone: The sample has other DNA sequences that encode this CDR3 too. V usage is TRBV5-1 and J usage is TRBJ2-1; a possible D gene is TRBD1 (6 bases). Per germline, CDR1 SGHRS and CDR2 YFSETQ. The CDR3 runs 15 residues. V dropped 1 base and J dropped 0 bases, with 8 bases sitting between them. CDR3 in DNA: TGCGCCAGCAGCTTGACAGGGAGCTCCTACAATGAGCAGTTCTTC. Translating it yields CASSLTGSSYNEQFF.

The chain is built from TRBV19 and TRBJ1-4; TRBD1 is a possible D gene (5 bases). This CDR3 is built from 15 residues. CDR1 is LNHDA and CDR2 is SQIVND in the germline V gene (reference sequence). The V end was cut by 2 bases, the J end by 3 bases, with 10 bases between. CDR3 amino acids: CASSIRTSANEKLFF. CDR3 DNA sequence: TGTGCCAGTAGTATAAGGACATCCGCTAATGAAAAACTGTTTTTT.

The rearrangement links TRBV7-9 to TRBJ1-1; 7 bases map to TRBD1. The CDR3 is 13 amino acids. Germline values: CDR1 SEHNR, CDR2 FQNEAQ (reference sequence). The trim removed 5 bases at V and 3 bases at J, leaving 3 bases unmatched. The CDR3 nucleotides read TGTGCCAGCAGCCACCAGGGGGACACTGAAGCTTTCTTT. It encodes CASSHQGDTEAFF.

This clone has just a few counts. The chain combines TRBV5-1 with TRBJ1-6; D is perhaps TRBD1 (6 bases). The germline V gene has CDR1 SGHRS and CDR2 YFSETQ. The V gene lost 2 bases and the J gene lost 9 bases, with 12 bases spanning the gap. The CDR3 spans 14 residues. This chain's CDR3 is CASSFDRLGSPLHF. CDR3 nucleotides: TGCGCCAGCAGCTTTGACAGGCTAGGTTCACCCCTCCACTTT.

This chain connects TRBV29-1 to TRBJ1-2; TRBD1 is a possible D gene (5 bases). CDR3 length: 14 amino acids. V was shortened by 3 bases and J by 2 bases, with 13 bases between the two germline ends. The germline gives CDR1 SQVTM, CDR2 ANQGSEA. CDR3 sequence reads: CSVDRQTVNYGYTF. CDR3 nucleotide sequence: TGCAGCGTTGATAGGCAGACAGTCAACTATGGCTACACCTTC. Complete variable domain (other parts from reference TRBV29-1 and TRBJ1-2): SAVISQKPSRDICQRGTSLTIQCQVDSQVTMMFWYRQQPGQSLTLIATANQGSEATYESGFVIDKFPISRPNLTFSTLTVSNMSPEDSSIYLCSVDRQTVNYGYTFGSGTRLTVV.

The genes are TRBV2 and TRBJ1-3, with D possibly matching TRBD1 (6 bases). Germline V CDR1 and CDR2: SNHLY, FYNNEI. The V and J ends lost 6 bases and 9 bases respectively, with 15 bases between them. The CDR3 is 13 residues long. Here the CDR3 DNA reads TGTGCCAGCAGGGACAGTCCTATAGGCACCATATATTTT. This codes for CASRDSPIGTIYF.

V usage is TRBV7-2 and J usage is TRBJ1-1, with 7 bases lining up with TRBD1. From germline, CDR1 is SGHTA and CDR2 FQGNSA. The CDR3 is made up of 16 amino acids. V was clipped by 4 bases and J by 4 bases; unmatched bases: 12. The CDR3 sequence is CASSWRYDRAGTEAFF. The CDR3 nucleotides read TGTGCCAGCAGCTGGAGATATGACAGGGCGGGCACTGAAGCTTTCTTT.

CDR3 sequence reads: CASKMDNRMTAEAFF. The CDR3, as DNA: TGTGCCAGCAAGATGGACAATAGAATGACCGCTGAAGCTTTCTTT. This chain connects TRBV13 to TRBJ1-1, with D maybe TRBD1 (5 bases). The ends were cut back, 7 bases at V and 6 bases at J, with 21 bases in the middle. The CDR3 has 15 residues. Germline lookup yields CDR1 PRHDT and CDR2 FYEKMQ (reference sequence).

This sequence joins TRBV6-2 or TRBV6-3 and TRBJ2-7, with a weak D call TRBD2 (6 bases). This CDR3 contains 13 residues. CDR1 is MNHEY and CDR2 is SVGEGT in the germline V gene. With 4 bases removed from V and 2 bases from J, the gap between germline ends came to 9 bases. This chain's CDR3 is CASSWGLPYEQYF. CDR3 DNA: TGTGCCAGCAGTTGGGGACTTCCCTACGAGCAGTACTTC.

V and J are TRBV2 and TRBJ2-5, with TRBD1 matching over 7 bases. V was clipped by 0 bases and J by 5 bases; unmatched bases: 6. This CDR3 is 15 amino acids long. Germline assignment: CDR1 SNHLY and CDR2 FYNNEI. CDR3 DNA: TGTGCCAGCAGTGAAGCGCTTCCACAGGGGGAGACCCAGTACTTC. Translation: CASSEALPQGETQYF.

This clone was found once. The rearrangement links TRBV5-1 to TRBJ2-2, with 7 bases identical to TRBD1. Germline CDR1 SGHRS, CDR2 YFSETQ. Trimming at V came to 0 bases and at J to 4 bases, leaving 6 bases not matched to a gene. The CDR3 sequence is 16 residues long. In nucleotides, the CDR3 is TGCGCCAGCAGCTTGGAGACAGGGCGAGGCACCGGGGAGCTGTTTTTT. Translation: CASSLETGRGTGELFF.

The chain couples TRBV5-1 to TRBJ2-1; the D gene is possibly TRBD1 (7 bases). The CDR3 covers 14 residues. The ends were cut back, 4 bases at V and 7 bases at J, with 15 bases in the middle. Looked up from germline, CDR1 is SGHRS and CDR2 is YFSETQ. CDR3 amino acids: CASSLRGRRNEQFF. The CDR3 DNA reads TGCGCCAGCAGCCTCAGGGGGAGGAGGAATGAGCAGTTCTTC.

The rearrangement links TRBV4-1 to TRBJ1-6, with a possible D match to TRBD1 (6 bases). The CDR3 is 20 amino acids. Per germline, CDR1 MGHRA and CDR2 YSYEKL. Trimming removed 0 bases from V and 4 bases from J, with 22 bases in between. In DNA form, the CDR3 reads TGCGCCAGCAGCCAAGATAGCGGGCAGGGGCTCTCTAGTTATAATTCACCCCTCCACTTT. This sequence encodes CASSQDSGQGLSSYNSPLHF.

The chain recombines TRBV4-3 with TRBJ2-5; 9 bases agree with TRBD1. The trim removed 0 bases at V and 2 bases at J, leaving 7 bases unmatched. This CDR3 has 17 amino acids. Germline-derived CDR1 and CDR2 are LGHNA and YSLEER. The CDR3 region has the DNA TGCGCCAGCAGCCAAGATTATACAGGACAGGGGCAAGAGACCCAGTACTTC. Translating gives CASSQDYTGQGQETQYF.

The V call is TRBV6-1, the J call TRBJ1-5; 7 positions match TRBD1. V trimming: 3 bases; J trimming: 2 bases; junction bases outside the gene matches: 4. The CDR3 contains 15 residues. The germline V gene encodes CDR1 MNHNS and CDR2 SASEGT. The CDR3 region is CASSDWTGRNQPQHF. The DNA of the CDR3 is TGTGCCAGCAGTGATTGGACAGGACGCAATCAGCCCCAGCATTTT.

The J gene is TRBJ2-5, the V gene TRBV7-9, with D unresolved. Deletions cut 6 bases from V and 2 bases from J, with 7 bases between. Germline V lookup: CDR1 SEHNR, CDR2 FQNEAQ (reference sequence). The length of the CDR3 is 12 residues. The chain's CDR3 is CASRRTQETQYF. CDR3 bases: TGTGCCAGCAGGCGAACTCAAGAGACCCAGTACTTC.